These 20 T cell receptor beta chains share one sample of origin, sequenced in a study of beta chain features in type 1 diabetes. Every bit of the isolated RNA underwent reverse transcription, so sequencing read expressed TCRB transcripts. The repertoire was sequenced with immunoSEQ multiplex PCR; TCRdb's copy has only in-frame clones and lacks some. The repertoire holds more than 300,000 clones, roughly an eighth seen once, with roughly 0.017% in the top ten. Source material: naive CD4+ T cells from blood. These receptors were taken from a man in his late teens or twenties in good health.

This clone was recorded a few times. The chain uses TRBV5-1 and TRBJ2-3, with TRBD2 matching 11 bases. The CDR3 contains 15 residues. V shed 4 bases and J 2 bases; nucleotides not matched to a gene: 3. CDR1 is SGHRS, CDR2 YFSETQ, per germline. The CDR3 spells CASSRGLADTDTQYF. DNA for the CDR3: TGCGCCAGCAGCAGGGGACTAGCGGACACAGATACGCAGTATTTT.

V gene TRBV28 combines with J gene TRBJ1-2, with 9 bases matching TRBD1. Germline V gene lookup returns CDR1 MDHEN and CDR2 SYDVKM. J gave up 8 bases and V 1 base, and 17 bases lay outside the gene matches. The CDR3 extends over 18 amino acids. CDR3 protein: CASSLFLIRGQGQEGYTF. In nucleotides, the CDR3 is TGTGCCAGCAGTTTATTCCTAATCCGGGGACAGGGACAGGAAGGCTACACCTTC.

The chain is built from TRBV28 and TRBJ2-1, with D perhaps matching TRBD2 (5 bases). The CDR3 consists of 16 residues. Deletions cut 7 bases from V and 0 bases from J, with 16 bases between. Germline V gene lookup returns CDR1 MDHEN and CDR2 SYDVKM. CDR3 in amino acids: CASNPVRGSSYNEQFF. For the CDR3, the DNA is TGTGCCAGCAACCCTGTTCGTGGGAGCTCCTACAATGAGCAGTTCTTC. The full variable domain, its missing parts supplied by reference TRBV28 and TRBJ2-1, is DVKVTQSSRYLVKRTGEKVFLECVQDMDHENMFWYRQDPGLGLRLIYFSYDVKMKEKGDIPEGYSVSREKKERFSLILESASTNQTSMYLCASNPVRGSSYNEQFFGPGTRLTVL.

The V and J genes are TRBV11-2 and TRBJ2-7; the D is unclear. CDR1 SGHAT and CDR2 FQNNGV come from the germline V gene. The CDR3 is 13 amino acids. Trimming removed 5 bases from V and 4 bases from J, with 12 bases in between. As DNA, the CDR3 is TGTGCCAGCAGCCCTCTCATACTTTACGAGCAGTACTTC. Protein sequence: CASSPLILYEQYF.

The chain links TRBV10-3 to TRBJ2-4; D is possibly TRBD2 (5 bases). Germline CDR1 reads ENHRY; CDR2 reads SYGVKD. The CDR3 is 14 amino acids. Trimming stripped 1 base from V and 3 bases from J, with 7 bases between. The CDR3 spells CAISEFGDKNIQYF. The CDR3, as DNA: TGTGCCATCAGTGAGTTCGGGGACAAAAACATTCAGTACTTC.

This clone was counted only a few times. V gene TRBV30 combines with J gene TRBJ2-2; 11 bases match TRBD1. Trimming removed 7 bases from V and 5 bases from J; junction bases left unmatched: 6. The CDR3 is 14 residues long. In germline, CDR1 is GTSNPN, CDR2 SVGIG (reference sequence). This CDR3 reads CAYTGTGGTGELFF. The CDR3 nucleotides are TGTGCCTATACCGGGACAGGGGGGACCGGGGAGCTGTTTTTT.

The chain joins TRBV30 to TRBJ1-3, with unresolved D. The germline CDR1 and CDR2 sequences are GTSNPN and SVGIG (reference sequence). Trimming took off 0 bases at V and 0 bases at J, with 9 bases between the two ends. The CDR3 contains 15 residues. In DNA form, the CDR3 reads TGTGCCTGGAGTGTAAGACGGAGCTCTGGAAACACCATATATTTT. This gives the protein CAWSVRRSSGNTIYF.

The gene calls are TRBV30 and TRBJ1-5; D is perhaps TRBD1 (6 bases). The germline CDR1 and CDR2 sequences are GTSNPN and SVGIG (reference sequence). Trimming shortened V by 5 bases and J by 3 bases, and 11 bases separated the two germline ends. This CDR3 region has 13 residues. CDR3: CAWSGGHNQPQHF. Written as DNA, the CDR3 is TGTGCCTGGTCGGGGGGGCACAATCAGCCCCAGCATTTT.

The chain has TRBV4-3 and TRBJ1-4; D not resolved. CDR3 length equals 18 residues. Deletions cut 1 base from V and 2 bases from J, with 17 bases between. The germline CDR1 and CDR2 sequences are LGHNA and YSLEER. CDR3 DNA sequence: TGCGCCAGCAGCCAAGGATCAGAATCACAGCTGACTAATGAAAAACTGTTTTTT. Amino acids: CASSQGSESQLTNEKLFF.

A few counts support this clone. One end of the junction varies from germline; a read error may be responsible. This chain connects TRBV9 to TRBJ1-2; 7 positions agree with TRBD1. The length of the CDR3 is 14 residues. Germline V gene sequence: CDR1 SGDLS, CDR2 YYNGEE. The CDR3 coding sequence is TGTGCCAGCAGCGTAGTGGAACAGGGGCATGGTTACACCTTC. Residues: CASSVVEQGHGYTF. Filled out from reference TRBV9 and TRBJ1-2, the complete variable domain reads DSGVTQTPKHLITATGQRVTLRCSPRSGDLSVYWYQQSLDQGLQFLIQYYNGEERAKGNILERFSAQQFPDLHSELNLSSLELGDSALYFCASSVVEQGHGYTFGSGTRLTVV.

This clone has a handful of counts. The rearrangement links TRBV5-4 to TRBJ2-1; 13 nucleotides agree with TRBD2. The germline V gene encodes CDR1 SGHNT and CDR2 YYREEE (reference sequence). V dropped 0 bases and J dropped 8; count of bases not matched to a gene: 8. The CDR3 consists of 17 residues. CDR3: CASSLALAGGPRDEQFF. CDR3 nucleotides: TGTGCCAGCAGCTTGGCACTAGCGGGGGGGCCGAGGGATGAGCAGTTCTTC.

The CDR3 protein is CASSQGLAEMDTQYF. The CDR3 region has the DNA TGTGCCAGCAGTCAAGGACTAGCTGAGATGGATACGCAGTATTTT. This sequence joins TRBV6-6 and TRBJ2-3; 8 nucleotides agree with TRBD2. This CDR3 contains 15 residues. Germline lookup yields CDR1 MNHNY and CDR2 SVGAGI (reference sequence). J lost 6 bases, V lost 5 bases, and 10 bases had no gene match.

The J gene is TRBJ2-2, the V gene TRBV19, with D possibly being TRBD2 (8 bases). The CDR3 loop spans 14 amino acids. Germline V lookup: CDR1 LNHDA, CDR2 SQIVND (reference sequence). V was clipped by 6 bases and J by 7 bases, with 15 bases between them. The CDR3 nucleotides read TGTGCCAGTAGCCCGGGAGGGGGCCACGGGGAGCTGTTTTTT. Translation: CASSPGGGHGELFF.

There are a few counts of this clone. This specimen includes other DNA sequences encoding the same CDR3. The V call is TRBV28, the J call TRBJ2-5; D unresolved. V was clipped by 6 bases and J by 5 bases, with 10 bases between them. Germline CDR1 and CDR2: MDHEN and SYDVKM. The CDR3 totals 12 residues. CDR3 in amino acids: CASSSSVETQYF. Written as DNA, the CDR3 is TGTGCCAGCAGCTCGAGTGTTGAGACCCAGTACTTC.

V is TRBV4-3 and J is TRBJ2-4, with 9 nucleotides matching TRBD2. Germline CDR1 and CDR2: LGHNA and YSLEER. J lost 8 bases, V lost 0 bases, and 5 bases had no gene match. This CDR3 region has 15 residues. The CDR3 sequence: CASSQEGTSPDIQYF. DNA for the CDR3: TGCGCCAGCAGCCAAGAGGGGACTAGCCCTGACATTCAGTACTTC.

This chain links TRBV11-2 with TRBJ2-1; tentative D call: TRBD2 (6 bases). CDR1 and CDR2 from the germline V gene are SGHAT and FQNNGV. The V gene lost 5 bases and the J gene lost 9 bases, with 23 bases spanning the gap. CDR3 length: 16 residues. CDR3 bases: TGTGCCAGCAGCCCTCCGGGAGCCGCCAACGGGGGTGAGCAGTTCTTC. It yields the protein CASSPPGAANGGEQFF. The variable domain in full, completed from reference TRBV11-2 and TRBJ2-1, reads EAGVAQSPRYKIIEKRQSVAFWCNPISGHATLYWYQQILGQGPKLLIQFQNNGVVDDSQLPKDRFSAERLKGVDSTLKIQPAKLEDSAVYLCASSPPGAANGGEQFFGPGTRLTVL.

The genes are TRBV4-2 and TRBJ2-3; TRBD2 aligns across 9 bases. Germline values: CDR1 LGHNA, CDR2 YNFKEQ. Trimming took 4 bases from V and 6 from J; bases not matched to a gene: 11. This CDR3 has 16 amino acids. The CDR3 reads CASSRRGREGLDTQYF. CDR3 sequence (DNA): TGTGCCAGCAGCCGAAGAGGGCGGGAGGGCCTGGATACGCAGTATTTT.

The gene calls are TRBV30 and TRBJ2-4; 10 bases are shared with TRBD1. This CDR3 has 13 residues. Germline V gene sequence: CDR1 GTSNPN, CDR2 SVGIG (reference sequence). The V and J ends lost 2 bases and 6 bases, in that order; junction bases with no gene match: 1. CDR3 protein: CAWSRDRGNIQYF. In nucleotides, the CDR3 is TGTGCCTGGAGTCGGGACAGGGGAAACATTCAGTACTTC.

This clone was seen more than once but under ten times. This chain links TRBV11-2 with TRBJ1-4, with D unclear. V lost 5 bases to trimming and J lost 7 bases, with 11 bases between them. The V gene's germline CDR1 is SGHAT and CDR2 FQNNGV. The CDR3 loop spans 13 amino acids. Here the CDR3 DNA reads TGTGCCAGCAGCCCTATCCGTCGTGAAAAACTGTTTTTT. The encoded protein is CASSPIRREKLFF.

This clone has more than one count but fewer than ten. At one end the junction does not follow the germline gene, possibly because of a read error. CDR3 DNA: TGTGCTAGCAGCCGGGACAGGTGGAATGAGCAGTTCTTC. This sequence encodes CASSRDRWNEQFF. The chain couples TRBV7-7 to TRBJ2-1, with TRBD1 matching 8 bases. Germline CDR1 SSHAT, CDR2 FNYEAQ (reference sequence). The CDR3 sequence is 13 residues long.